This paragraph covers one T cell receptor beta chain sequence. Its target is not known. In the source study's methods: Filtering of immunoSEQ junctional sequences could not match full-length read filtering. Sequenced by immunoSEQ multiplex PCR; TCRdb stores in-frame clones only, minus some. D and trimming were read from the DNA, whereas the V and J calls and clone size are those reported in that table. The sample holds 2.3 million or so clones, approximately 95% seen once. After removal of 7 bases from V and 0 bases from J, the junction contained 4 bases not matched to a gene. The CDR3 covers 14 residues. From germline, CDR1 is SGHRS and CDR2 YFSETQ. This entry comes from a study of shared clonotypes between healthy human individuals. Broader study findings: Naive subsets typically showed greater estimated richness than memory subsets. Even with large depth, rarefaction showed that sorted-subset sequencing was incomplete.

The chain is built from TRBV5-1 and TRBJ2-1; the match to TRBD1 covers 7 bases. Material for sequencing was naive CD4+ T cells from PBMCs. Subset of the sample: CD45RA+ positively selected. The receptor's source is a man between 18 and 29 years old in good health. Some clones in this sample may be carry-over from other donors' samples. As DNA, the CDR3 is TGCGCCAGCGGCGAGGGGGCCTCCTACAATGAGCAGTTCTTC. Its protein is CASGEGASYNEQFF.